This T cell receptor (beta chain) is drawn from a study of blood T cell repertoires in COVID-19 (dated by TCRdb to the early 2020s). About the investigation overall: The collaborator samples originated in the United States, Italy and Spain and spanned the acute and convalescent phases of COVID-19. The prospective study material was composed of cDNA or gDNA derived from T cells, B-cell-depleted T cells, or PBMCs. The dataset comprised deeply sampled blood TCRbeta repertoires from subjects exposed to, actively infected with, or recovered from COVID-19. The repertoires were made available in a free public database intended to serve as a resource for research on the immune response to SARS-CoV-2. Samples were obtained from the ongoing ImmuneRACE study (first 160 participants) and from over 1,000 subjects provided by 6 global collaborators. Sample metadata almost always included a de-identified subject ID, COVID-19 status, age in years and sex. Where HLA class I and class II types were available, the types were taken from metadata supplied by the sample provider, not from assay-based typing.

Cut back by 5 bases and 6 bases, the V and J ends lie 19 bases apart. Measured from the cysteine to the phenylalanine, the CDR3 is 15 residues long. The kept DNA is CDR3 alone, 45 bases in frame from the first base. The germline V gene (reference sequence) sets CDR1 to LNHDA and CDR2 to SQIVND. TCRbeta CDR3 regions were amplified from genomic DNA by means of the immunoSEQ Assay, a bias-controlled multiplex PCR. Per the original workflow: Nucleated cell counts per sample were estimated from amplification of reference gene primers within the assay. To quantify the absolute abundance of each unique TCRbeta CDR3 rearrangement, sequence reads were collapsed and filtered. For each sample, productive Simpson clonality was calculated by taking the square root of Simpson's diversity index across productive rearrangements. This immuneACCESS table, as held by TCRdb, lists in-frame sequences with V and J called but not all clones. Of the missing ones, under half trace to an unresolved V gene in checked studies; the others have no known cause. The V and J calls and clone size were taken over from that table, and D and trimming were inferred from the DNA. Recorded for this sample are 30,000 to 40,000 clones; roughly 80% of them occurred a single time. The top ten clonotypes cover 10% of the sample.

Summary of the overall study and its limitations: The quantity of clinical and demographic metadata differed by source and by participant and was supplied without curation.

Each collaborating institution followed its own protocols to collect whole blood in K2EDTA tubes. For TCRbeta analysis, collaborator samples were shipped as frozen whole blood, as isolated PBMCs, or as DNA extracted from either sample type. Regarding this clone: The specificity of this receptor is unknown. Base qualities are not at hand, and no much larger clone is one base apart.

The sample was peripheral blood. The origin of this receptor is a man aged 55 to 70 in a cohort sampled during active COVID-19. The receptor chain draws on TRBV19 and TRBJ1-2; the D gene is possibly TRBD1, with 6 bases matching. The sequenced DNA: TGTGCCAGTAGTTTGACCGGACAGCCCTCCCATGGCTACACCTTC. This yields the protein CASSLTGQPSHGYTF.